Each of the 22 T cell receptor beta chains below was sequenced from the same sample in a study of regulatory T cells in long-lasting Graves disease. As for time point: persistent/refractory GD, antithyroid drugs over 5 years with positive TRAb. With RNA extracted from PBMCs as input, the TCR library was made. HTBI primers from iRepertoire and Arm-PCR of CDR3 regions yielded the TCR beta libraries. TCRdb passed the multiplex PCR reads through MiXCR, listing each CDR3 protein once. Seen here are about 660,000 distinct CDR3 sequences, 25% to 30% observed once, and the top ten hold around 40%. This specimen consisted of peripheral blood mononuclear cells (PBMCs), obtained when the disease was refractory, from a patient treated with antithyroid drugs. The origin of the receptors is a female donor with Graves disease.

V is TRBV6-2 or TRBV6-3 and J is TRBJ1-5; D unresolved. The ends were cut back, 4 bases at V and 0 bases at J, with 16 bases in the middle. Germline lookup yields CDR1 MNHEY and CDR2 SVGEGT. The CDR3 consists of 17 residues. The CDR3 sequence: CASSFPTGSVSNQPQHF. DNA for the CDR3: TGTGCCAGCAGTTTCCCTACCGGGTCCGTTAGCAATCAGCCCCAGCATTTT.

The V and J genes are TRBV6-1 and TRBJ1-5; D might be TRBD1 (6 bases). The germline V and J ends were trimmed by 6 bases and 7 bases, with 13 bases remaining between them. CDR3 length equals 13 residues. Germline V gene data show CDR1 as MNHNS and CDR2 as SASEGT. CDR3 DNA: TGTGCCAGCAGACCCAGGGGAGGCCAGCCCCAGCATTTT. Protein product: CASRPRGGQPQHF.

This clonotype occurred many times. J is TRBJ1-2 and V is TRBV6-1, with D unclear. Per the germline V gene, CDR1 is MNHNS and CDR2 is SASEGT. The CDR3 extends over 12 amino acids. Deletions cut 7 bases from V and 4 bases from J, with 10 bases between. The CDR3 here is CASKPSTYGYTF. DNA of the CDR3: TGTGCCAGCAAACCGAGCACCTATGGCTACACCTTC.

V and J are TRBV29-1 and TRBJ1-2; D call uncertain. Germline V gives CDR1 SQVTM, CDR2 ANQGSEA. This CDR3 is built from 12 residues. Trimming removed 5 bases from V and 4 bases from J, with 11 bases in between. The CDR3 here is CSVSNSGYGYTF. As DNA, the CDR3 is TGCAGCGTTTCTAACAGTGGCTATGGCTACACCTTC.

This clonotype was seen repeatedly, ten times or more. V gene TRBV27 combines with J gene TRBJ1-1, with D possibly being TRBD1 (5 bases). The CDR3 consists of 13 residues. V was cut by 6 bases and J by 3 bases, with 11 bases left in between. Germline V gene sequence: CDR1 MNHEY, CDR2 SMNVEV (reference sequence). As DNA, the CDR3 is TGTGCCAGCAGCCCCCGAGGGGACACTGAAGCTTTCTTT. Its translation is CASSPRGDTEAFF.

CDR3 region: CRFPSGRPYEQYF. CDR3 in DNA: TGCAGATTCCCTAGCGGGAGGCCCTACGAGCAGTACTTC. The rearrangement links TRBV29-1 to TRBJ2-7; 11 positions match TRBD2. The CDR3 has 13 amino acids. From germline, CDR1 is SQVTM and CDR2 ANQGSEA.

The sample holds a few counts of this clonotype. The chain combines TRBV20-1 with TRBJ1-4; the match to TRBD1 covers 8 bases. Germline CDR1 is DFQATT and CDR2 is SNEGSKA (reference sequence). This CDR3 is built from 17 residues. V dropped 0 bases and J dropped 8; count of bases not matched to a gene: 14. This chain's CDR3 is CSARDKEGQGLGEKLFF. The CDR3 nucleotides are TGCAGTGCTAGAGATAAGGAAGGACAGGGACTAGGGGAAAAACTGTTTTTT.

The CDR3 DNA follows: TGCAGCGTTGAAACGACAGGGTTTACCGAGCAGTACTTC. Its translation is CSVETTGFTEQYF. V is TRBV29-1 and J is TRBJ2-7; 7 bases agree with TRBD1. Trimming cost V 2 bases and J 6 bases; bases outside gene matches: 7. CDR3 length: 13 residues. The V gene's germline CDR1 is SQVTM and CDR2 ANQGSEA.

The gene calls are TRBV14 and TRBJ2-3; D not certain. The CDR3 length is 17 residues. Looked up from germline, CDR1 is SGHDN and CDR2 is FVKESK. Trimming removed 0 bases from V and 0 bases from J, with 13 bases in between. CDR3: CASSQDLGRRSTDTQYF. The CDR3 DNA follows: TGTGCCAGCAGCCAAGATCTCGGCAGGCGAAGCACAGATACGCAGTATTTT.

The CDR3 here is CSVGEPGETQYF. The CDR3 DNA is TGCAGCGTTGGGGAACCGGGGGAGACCCAGTACTTC. V gene TRBV29-1 combines with J gene TRBJ2-5; D is possibly TRBD2 (5 bases). Germline CDR1 is SQVTM and CDR2 is ANQGSEA. V was trimmed by 4 bases and J by 5 bases, leaving 11 bases between them. The CDR3 is 12 residues long.

This clonotype was observed many times. V gene TRBV12-3 or TRBV12-4 combines with J gene TRBJ1-1; unclear D gene. The CDR3 runs to 14 residues. V gave up 2 bases and J gave up 1 base, with 8 bases separating them. The CDR3 nucleotides read TGTGCCAGCAGTTTACGGTGGGAGAACACTGAAGCTTTCTTT. Translated: CASSLRWENTEAFF.

This clonotype was detected a few times. This chain joins TRBV11-2 and TRBJ1-2; possibly TRBD1 for D (5 bases). The CDR3 runs 14 residues. CDR1 is SGHAT, CDR2 FQNNGV, per germline. The ends were cut back, 1 base at V and 3 bases at J, with 9 bases in the middle. The CDR3 region has the DNA TGTGCCAGCAGCTTAGGGCGGGGACACTATGGCTACACCTTC. Translating gives CASSLGRGHYGYTF.

This chain uses TRBV20-1 with TRBJ2-7; D gene uncertain. The length of the CDR3 is 14 residues. Looked up from germline, CDR1 is DFQATT and CDR2 is SNEGSKA (reference sequence). Trimming took off 6 bases at V and 1 base at J, with 16 bases between the two ends. CDR3 amino acids: CSATLGGGSYEQYF. Written as DNA, the CDR3 is TGCAGTGCCACCCTCGGCGGTGGTTCCTACGAGCAGTACTTC.

This clonotype has a handful of counts. The V gene is TRBV20-1, the J gene TRBJ1-1, with D possibly being TRBD1 (6 bases). The CDR3 is 14 amino acids. Deletions cut 3 bases from V and 3 bases from J, with 14 bases between. Germline CDR1 DFQATT, CDR2 SNEGSKA (reference sequence). Written as DNA, the CDR3 is TGCAGTGCTAGCGTGGGAAACAGGGACACTGAAGCTTTCTTT. Translating it yields CSASVGNRDTEAFF.

The V gene is TRBV10-1, the J gene TRBJ1-1, with 10 bases matching TRBD1. The germline V gene has CDR1 WNHNN and CDR2 SYGVQD (reference sequence). This CDR3 comprises 14 residues. V was clipped by 6 bases and J by 5 bases; unmatched bases: 6. CDR3: CASSRDRGFTEAFF. The CDR3 DNA follows: TGCGCCAGCAGCAGGGACAGGGGATTTACTGAAGCTTTCTTT.

Concerning this clonotype itself: One base away lies a much larger clone, so this may be a sequencing read error. CDR3 nucleotide sequence: TGTGCCAGCATGAAACAGGGATCAATATCTGGCTACACCTTC. Protein product: CASMKQGSISGYTF. The chain recombines TRBV28 with TRBJ1-2; perhaps TRBD1 as D (6 bases). The V end was cut by 7 bases, the J end by 7 bases, with 19 bases between. This CDR3 region has 14 residues. Germline V gene lookup returns CDR1 MDHEN and CDR2 SYDVKM.

On this clonotype itself: Possible read error: a much larger clone is one base away. The chain uses TRBV28 and TRBJ1-4, with D hard to call. There are 14 residues in the CDR3. Germline CDR1 MDHEN, CDR2 SYDVKM. V dropped 5 bases and J dropped 8 bases, with 15 bases sitting between them. In nucleotides, the CDR3 is TGTGCCAGCAGTCTTATGGCGTGGATAGAAAAACTGTTTTTT. It is translated as CASSLMAWIEKLFF.

This chain links TRBV19 with TRBJ1-4; TRBD1 is a possible D gene (5 bases). The germline V and J ends were trimmed by 7 bases and 8 bases, with 14 bases remaining between them. CDR1 and CDR2 from the germline V gene are LNHDA and SQIVND (reference sequence). The CDR3 totals 13 residues. The CDR3: CASTGPGVEKLFF. Here the CDR3 DNA reads TGTGCCAGTACGGGGCCTGGGGTCGAAAAACTGTTTTTT.

Here the CDR3 DNA reads TGTGCCAGCAGCCCCCGGAGAGGGGAAAACCTTGGTAGAAACACCATATATTTT. Residues: CASSPRRGENLGRNTIYF. This chain joins TRBV3-1 and TRBJ1-3; a weak D match, TRBD1 (5 bases). Trimming stripped 4 bases from V and 5 bases from J, with 24 bases between. This CDR3 spans 18 amino acids. The germline V gene encodes CDR1 LGHDT and CDR2 YNNKEL (reference sequence). Variable domain in full (rest from reference TRBV3-1 and TRBJ1-3): DTAVSQTPKYLVTQMGNDKSIKCEQNLGHDTMYWYKQDSKKFLKIMFSYNNKELIINETVPNRFSPKSPDKAHLNLHINSLELGDSAVYFCASSPRRGENLGRNTIYFGEGSWLTVV.

Notes on this clonotype: With a much larger clone just one base away, this may be a read error. The gene calls are TRBV2 and TRBJ1-2; D is unresolved. The V gene lost 7 bases and the J gene lost 8 bases, with 14 bases spanning the gap. From germline, CDR1 is SNHLY and CDR2 FYNNEI. The CDR3 runs to 12 residues. The CDR3 nucleotides read TGTGCCAGCATTCGAGGGATCGGCGGCTACACCTTC. This sequence encodes CASIRGIGGYTF. The variable domain in full, with the rest retrieved from reference TRBV2 and TRBJ1-2, is EPEVTQTPSHQVTQMGQEVILRCVPISNHLYFYWYRQILGQKVEFLVSFYNNEISEKSEIFDDQFSVERPDGSNFTLKIRSTKLEDSAMYFCASIRGIGGYTFGSGTRLTVV.

The gene calls are TRBV5-1 and TRBJ1-4; TRBD1 is a possible D gene (6 bases). The CDR3 consists of 15 residues. Trimming took off 0 bases at V and 4 bases at J, with 10 bases between the two ends. Germline CDR1 reads SGHRS; CDR2 reads YFSETQ. The CDR3 here is CASSLAGQLNEKLFF. In DNA, the CDR3 is TGCGCCAGCAGCTTGGCCGGACAGCTTAATGAAAAACTGTTTTTT.

In this sample, this clonotype turned up many times. The rearrangement joins TRBV2 to TRBJ1-2, with no clear D. With 8 bases removed from V and 4 bases from J, the gap between germline ends came to 23 bases. The CDR3 extends over 16 amino acids. CDR1 is SNHLY and CDR2 is FYNNEI in the germline V gene. The CDR3 DNA sequence: TGTGCCAGCCGCGGCCCGCAGTCTCGTGCCGGCTATGGCTACACCTTC. Its translation: CASRGPQSRAGYGYTF.